This TCR beta chain was identified during a study of blood T cell repertoires in COVID-19. Study as a whole: COVID-19 samples, acute and convalescent, were from the United States, Italy and Spain.

The CDR3 runs 17 residues. V gave up 0 bases and J gave up 0 bases, with 9 bases separating them. In germline, CDR1 is SGHVS, CDR2 FQNEAQ. All enrollees were about 18 to 89 years old and from some 24 US areas. Either two negative PCRs, clearance, or symptom resolution qualified Cohort 3 donors as recovered. How the authors handled the data: Amplification with reference gene primers provided the estimates of nucleated cell counts. Clones were read by immunoSEQ multiplex PCR, and TCRdb kept only the in-frame ones, dropping some. Clone size and the V and J calls come from that table; the DNA yielded D and trimming. The data show hundreds of thousands of clones, with 85% to 90% seen just once and about 1.6% held by the top ten.

This TCR came from a man in his forties or fifties who had recovered from COVID-19. The gene calls are TRBV7-8 and TRBJ1-6, with unresolved D. Sequenced material: PBMCs or T cells enriched from blood (not recorded which). DNA for the CDR3: TGTGCCAGCAGCTTAGCGGGCCCGCCCTCCTATAATTCACCCCTCCACTTT. This encodes CASSLAGPPSYNSPLHF.